These 30 T cell receptor beta chains were sequenced from one sample in a study of control samples from healthy donors and cancer patients. Sequencing was performed with immunoSEQ multiplex PCR; in TCRdb, only in-frame clones are kept and a portion is missing. The table lists just under 100,000 clones, 85% to 95% of them singletons. The sequenced sample was blood. The source of these receptors is a man younger than 35 in good health.

The sample holds one count of this clone. In nucleotides, the CDR3 is TGTGCCATCAGTGAGCCTGCGACAGTCTCTGGAAACACCATATATTTT. This encodes CAISEPATVSGNTIYF. V usage is TRBV10-3 and J usage is TRBJ1-3; a weak D match, TRBD1 (5 bases). This CDR3 comprises 16 residues. V lost 2 bases, J lost 0 bases, and 11 bases lay in between. CDR1 is ENHRY, CDR2 SYGVKD, per germline.

The chain combines TRBV7-2 with TRBJ1-4; TRBD1 is a possible D gene (6 bases). Looked up from germline, CDR1 is SGHTA and CDR2 is FQGNSA. The CDR3 sequence is 15 residues long. V was clipped by 6 bases and J by 5 bases, with 16 bases between them. This CDR3 is CASSARQAMNEKLFF. DNA for the CDR3: TGTGCCAGCAGTGCGCGACAGGCGATGAATGAAAAACTGTTTTTT.

The J gene is TRBJ1-1, the V gene TRBV6-5; D remains ambiguous. Deletions cut 9 bases from V and 0 bases from J, with 8 bases between. The CDR3 loop spans 12 amino acids. Per the germline V gene, CDR1 is MNHEY and CDR2 is SVGAGI. The CDR3 here is CASHRVNTEAFF. The CDR3 DNA reads as TGTGCCAGTCATAGGGTGAACACTGAAGCTTTCTTT.

The rearrangement uses TRBV15 and TRBJ2-5; 11 positions match TRBD2. This CDR3 has 16 residues. V gave up 1 base and J gave up 2 bases; unmatched junction bases: 3. From germline, CDR1 is LNHNV and CDR2 YYDKDF (reference sequence). The CDR3 sequence: CATSRASGGIQETQYF. DNA for the CDR3: TGTGCCACCAGCAGAGCTAGCGGGGGGATTCAAGAGACCCAGTACTTC.

This chain connects TRBV29-1 to TRBJ2-5, with D perhaps matching TRBD1 (6 bases). The CDR3 is made up of 10 amino acids. The germline V gene encodes CDR1 SQVTM and CDR2 ANQGSEA. The ends were cut back, 6 bases at V and 9 bases at J, with 11 bases in the middle. CDR3: CSVKAGAQYF. The CDR3 DNA reads TGCAGCGTCAAAGCAGGGGCCCAGTACTTC. The full variable domain, completed using reference TRBV29-1 and TRBJ2-5, is SAVISQKPSRDICQRGTSLTIQCQVDSQVTMMFWYRQQPGQSLTLIATANQGSEATYESGFVIDKFPISRPNLTFSTLTVSNMSPEDSSIYLCSVKAGAQYFGPGTRLLVL.

This sequence joins TRBV7-9 and TRBJ2-7; no definite D call. This CDR3 has 12 residues. Deletions cut 2 bases from V and 4 bases from J, with 6 bases between. Germline assignment: CDR1 SEHNR and CDR2 FQNEAQ (reference sequence). In DNA form, the CDR3 reads TGTGCCAGCAGCTTATCGGGTTACGAGCAGTACTTC. This sequence encodes CASSLSGYEQYF.

This chain links TRBV20-1 with TRBJ2-1, with a tentative D call TRBD2 (5 bases). The CDR3 has 11 residues. V lost 5 bases, J lost 9 bases, and 11 bases lay in between. CDR1 DFQATT and CDR2 SNEGSKA come from the germline V gene (reference sequence). CDR3 DNA: TGCAGTGCTGAACTAGTGAGTGAGCAGTTCTTC. Its protein is CSAELVSEQFF.

The chain combines TRBV13 with TRBJ2-7; the match to TRBD2 covers 8 bases. The germline gives CDR1 PRHDT, CDR2 FYEKMQ (reference sequence). The CDR3 is 17 amino acids. V shed 0 bases and J 7 bases; nucleotides not matched to a gene: 14. The CDR3 here is CASSLGLPERGSGEQYF. The CDR3 DNA follows: TGTGCCAGCAGCTTAGGCCTCCCGGAGCGGGGGTCGGGGGAGCAGTACTTC.

In DNA, the CDR3 is TGTGCCAGCAGTTACACGAACTACGAGCAGTACTTC. It specifies CASSYTNYEQYF. The chain carries TRBV6-2 or TRBV6-3 and TRBJ2-7; D remains unclear. CDR3 size: 12 residues. The germline V and J ends were trimmed by 2 bases and 3 bases, with 5 bases remaining between them. The germline CDR1 and CDR2 sequences are MNHEY and SVGEGT.

This CDR3 reads CASSPPGTPMKDTQYF. For the CDR3, the DNA is TGTGCCAGCTCACCGCCCGGGACTCCGATGAAAGATACGCAGTATTTT. The V and J genes are TRBV18 and TRBJ2-3; tentatively, D is TRBD2 (6 bases). From germline, CDR1 is KGHSH and CDR2 LQKENI. The CDR3 length is 16 residues. V dropped 3 bases and J dropped 5 bases, with 18 bases sitting between them.

The chain uses TRBV5-4 and TRBJ2-7; tentative D call: TRBD1 (7 bases). Germline lookup yields CDR1 SGHNT and CDR2 YYREEE (reference sequence). CDR3 length equals 16 residues. V was shortened by 0 bases and J by 2 bases, with 15 bases between the two germline ends. The CDR3 nucleotides read TGTGCCAGCAGCTTGGCAGGGGGGACAGCCACCTACGAGCAGTACTTC. This gives the protein CASSLAGGTATYEQYF.

The gene calls are TRBV7-3 and TRBJ2-7; 8 bases are shared with TRBD2. Germline V gene lookup returns CDR1 SGHTA and CDR2 FQGTGA. The CDR3 is made up of 13 amino acids. The V and J ends lost 4 bases and 5 bases, in that order; junction bases with no gene match: 4. CDR3 residues: CASSSSSGNEQYF. The CDR3 nucleotides are TGTGCCAGCAGCTCCAGTAGCGGGAACGAGCAGTACTTC.

The rearrangement uses TRBV6-4 and TRBJ1-6; tentative D call: TRBD1 (5 bases). Germline-derived CDR1 and CDR2 are MRHNA and SNTAGT. V lost 0 bases and J lost 5, with 5 bases in between. The CDR3 length is 14 residues. The CDR3, as DNA: TGTGCCAGCAGTGACTCAGGGGATAATTCACCCCTCCACTTT. It translates to CASSDSGDNSPLHF.

V and J are TRBV9 and TRBJ1-1; no clear D. Germline CDR1 is SGDLS and CDR2 is YYNGEE. The CDR3 extends over 14 amino acids. Trimming removed 1 base at V and 2 bases at J, with 9 bases between. Written as DNA, the CDR3 is TGTGCCAGCAGCGTATCAAACAGCAACACTGAAGCTTTCTTT. This codes for CASSVSNSNTEAFF. Based on the CDR3 plus reference TRBV9 and TRBJ1-1, the full variable domain is DSGVTQTPKHLITATGQRVTLRCSPRSGDLSVYWYQQSLDQGLQFLIQYYNGEERAKGNILERFSAQQFPDLHSELNLSSLELGDSALYFCASSVSNSNTEAFFGQGTRLTVV.

The chain carries TRBV3-1 (or the pseudogene TRBV3-2) and TRBJ2-1; no reliable D call. Per germline, CDR1 LGHDT and CDR2 YNNKEL (reference sequence). The CDR3 spans 18 residues. V shed 0 bases and J shed 0 bases, with 15 bases lying between them. The CDR3 DNA follows: TGTGCCAGCAGCCAAGAGTCCGAAGCGCCTAGCTCCTACAATGAGCAGTTCTTC. Encoded protein: CASSQESEAPSSYNEQFF.

The chain combines TRBV5-6 with TRBJ1-1; D gene uncertain. Germline-derived CDR1 and CDR2 are SGHDT and YYEEEE. This CDR3 has 15 residues. V dropped 4 bases and J dropped 0 bases, with 13 bases sitting between them. CDR3 nucleotide sequence: TGTGCCAGCAGCCTCGGACGGAACCTGAACACTGAAGCTTTCTTT. The encoded protein is CASSLGRNLNTEAFF.

The chain couples TRBV7-9 to TRBJ1-1; TRBD1 matches at 11 bases. Per germline, CDR1 SEHNR and CDR2 FQNEAQ (reference sequence). The ends lost 6 bases at V and 1 base at J; junction bases unmatched: 16. This CDR3 comprises 19 residues. In DNA, the CDR3 is TGTGCCAGCAGAAGGGACGGGGACAGGGGGTATCGGGCGAACACTGAAGCTTTCTTT. The encoded protein is CASRRDGDRGYRANTEAFF.

V usage is TRBV29-1 and J usage is TRBJ1-2; tentative D call: TRBD1 (6 bases). CDR1 and CDR2 from the germline V gene are SQVTM and ANQGSEA. The CDR3 consists of 12 residues. The V and J ends lost 2 bases and 3 bases respectively, with 7 bases between them. The CDR3 bases are TGCAGCGTTGAACCAGGGGACTATGGCTACACCTTC. Translating it yields CSVEPGDYGYTF. The variable domain in full, with the rest retrieved from reference TRBV29-1 and TRBJ1-2, is SAVISQKPSRDICQRGTSLTIQCQVDSQVTMMFWYRQQPGQSLTLIATANQGSEATYESGFVIDKFPISRPNLTFSTLTVSNMSPEDSSIYLCSVEPGDYGYTFGSGTRLTVV.

The rearrangement joins TRBV5-6 to TRBJ1-3; possible D gene TRBD1, 6 bases. Trimming pared 2 bases from V and 0 bases from J, leaving 9 bases between. CDR1 SGHDT and CDR2 YYEEEE come from the germline V gene. CDR3 length: 15 residues. The DNA for the CDR3 is TGTGCCAGCAGCTTTGGGGACAACTCTGGAAACACCATATATTTT. This gives the protein CASSFGDNSGNTIYF.

V is TRBV25-1 and J is TRBJ2-2; D possibly corresponds to TRBD2 (6 bases). V dropped 7 bases and J dropped 3 bases, with 15 bases sitting between them. The CDR3 runs 15 residues. Germline CDR1 and CDR2: MGHDK and SYGVNS. CDR3 loop: CASTISGVDTGELFF. CDR3 bases: TGTGCCAGCACGATATCGGGAGTAGACACCGGGGAGCTGTTTTTT. Combining the CDR3 with reference TRBV25-1 and TRBJ2-2 gives the whole variable domain EADIYQTPRYLVIGTGKKITLECSQTMGHDKMYWYQQDPGMELHLIHYSYGVNSTEKGDLSSESTVSRIRTEHFPLTLESARPSHTSQYLCASTISGVDTGELFFGEGSRLTVL.

The chain uses TRBV5-3 and TRBJ2-1; 11 bases align to TRBD2. TRBV5-3 counts as an open reading frame of uncertain function. V lost 4 bases, J lost 0 bases, and 12 bases stayed unmatched. This CDR3 region has 19 residues. CDR3 in amino acids: CARSTNEASGGSSYNEQFF. The CDR3 nucleotides are TGTGCCAGAAGCACCAATGAAGCTAGCGGGGGGAGCTCCTACAATGAGCAGTTCTTC.

Here the CDR3 DNA reads TGTGCCAGCAGCTTAGTGGTTCAGGAGCAGTTCTTC. This translates into CASSLVVQEQFF. This chain connects TRBV7-9 to TRBJ2-1; the D is unclear. Germline V CDR1 and CDR2: SEHNR, FQNEAQ (reference sequence). The CDR3 covers 12 residues. The V end lost 1 base, the J end lost 10 bases, and 8 bases lay between the germline ends. The full variable domain, rest sourced from reference TRBV7-9 and TRBJ2-1, is DTGVSQNPRHKITKRGQNVTFRCDPISEHNRLYWYRQTLGQGPEFLTYFQNEAQLEKSRLLSDRFSAERPKGSFSTLEIQRTEQGDSAMYLCASSLVVQEQFFGPGTRLTVL.

This clone has only a few counts. The genes are TRBV6-4 and TRBJ2-3; TRBD2 is a possible D gene (5 bases). V lost 0 bases and J 1 base, leaving 5 bases between the germline ends. This CDR3 is built from 14 residues. Looked up from germline, CDR1 is MRHNA and CDR2 is SNTAGT. CDR3 coding DNA: TGTGCCAGCAGTGACTCGAGGGGCACAGATACGCAGTATTTT. Amino acid sequence: CASSDSRGTDTQYF.

The genes are TRBV4-3 and TRBJ1-2; D is unclear. The V gene's germline CDR1 is LGHNA and CDR2 YSLEER. Trimming stripped 0 bases from V and 5 bases from J, with 10 bases between. This CDR3 spans 14 amino acids. CDR3 sequence reads: CASSQDVSGYGYTF. As DNA, the CDR3 is TGCGCCAGCAGCCAAGATGTGTCCGGATATGGCTACACCTTC.

The gene calls are TRBV13 and TRBJ2-2, with D tentatively TRBD1 (6 bases). The CDR3 length is 18 residues. Germline CDR1 reads PRHDT; CDR2 reads FYEKMQ (reference sequence). Between the trimmed V and J ends, which lost 5 bases and 7 bases, there was a span of 26 bases. The CDR3, as DNA: TGTGCCAGCAGCACCATAAGCCGGGGCCGACAGGATGACGGGGAGCTGTTTTTT. Its translation: CASSTISRGRQDDGELFF.

This clone was seen more than once but under ten times. The genes are TRBV7-9 and TRBJ2-7; 11 bases fit TRBD2. CDR3 size: 14 residues. CDR1 SEHNR and CDR2 FQNEAQ come from the germline V gene (reference sequence). Trimming at V came to 3 bases and at J to 6 bases, leaving 4 bases not matched to a gene. The CDR3 DNA is TGTGCCAGCAGCTTTAGCGGGGGGGCTGGCGAGCAGTACTTC. This encodes CASSFSGGAGEQYF.

This clone was observed once. The V call is TRBV30, the J call TRBJ2-1; the match to TRBD1 covers 9 bases. The CDR3 totals 15 residues. Germline CDR1 GTSNPN, CDR2 SVGIG (reference sequence). V lost 3 bases to trimming and J lost 3 bases; unmatched junction nucleotides: 6. The CDR3: CAWSVGTGNYNEQFF. CDR3 nucleotides: TGTGCCTGGAGCGTCGGGACAGGGAACTACAATGAGCAGTTCTTC.

V gene TRBV27 combines with J gene TRBJ1-5, with D perhaps matching TRBD1 (6 bases). Germline lookup yields CDR1 MNHEY and CDR2 SMNVEV (reference sequence). V lost 2 bases and J 2 bases, leaving 10 bases between the germline ends. This CDR3 is built from 15 residues. CDR3 protein: CASSLRGFRNQPQHF. CDR3 in DNA: TGTGCCAGCAGTTTAAGGGGGTTCCGCAATCAGCCCCAGCATTTT.

The chain employs TRBV5-4 and TRBJ2-2; 8 bases agree with TRBD2. CDR1 is SGHNT and CDR2 is YYREEE in the germline V gene (reference sequence). V lost 0 bases to trimming and J lost 7 bases; unmatched junction nucleotides: 8. The CDR3 sequence is 16 residues long. CDR3 in DNA: TGTGCCAGCAGCTTGGATCCGGGAGGGCTCGGCGGGGAGCTGTTTTTT. Translating it yields CASSLDPGGLGGELFF.

This clone was seen just once. The chain links TRBV6-1 to TRBJ1-2; D remains unclear. The CDR3 runs 15 residues. V was pared by 0 bases and J by 5 bases, with 13 bases between. CDR1 MNHNS and CDR2 SASEGT come from the germline V gene. CDR3 protein: CASSEALIQKYGYTF. Written as DNA, the CDR3 is TGTGCCAGCAGTGAAGCGCTCATACAGAAGTATGGCTACACCTTC.